This T cell receptor (beta chain) was found in a study of Graves' ophthalmopathy and Graves' hyperthyroidism. Study summary: At the time of initial diagnosis and before any treatment, peripheral blood was collected. Whole-study findings and limits: Blood contained most expanded thyroid clonotypes exceeding 0.001 frequency.

This clonotype was seen repeatedly, ten times or more. Its specificity is unknown. Amplified material comprised TCR beta CDR3 regions derived from RNA transcripts. Scientists carried out first-round RT-PCR using HTBI primers and then a second-round multiplex PCR. TCRdb fed the multiplex PCR reads into MiXCR, producing one record per CDR3 protein. The table includes just over 600,000 distinct CDR3 sequences, about 24% detected once. The CDR3 length is 12 residues. In germline, CDR1 is DFQATT, CDR2 SNEGSKA (reference sequence). Trimming took off 5 bases at V and 7 bases at J, with 12 bases between the two ends.

This TCR derives from a woman aged 18-29 years with stable Graves' hyperthyroidism. Some clones in this sample may be carry-over from other donors' samples. This rearrangement joins TRBV20-1 to TRBJ1-5; D is unresolved. The sequencing input was peripheral blood. CDR3 protein: CSAPAAGQPQHF. CDR3 bases: TGCAGTGCTCCCGCAGCCGGGCAGCCCCAGCATTTT.